The 18 T cell receptor beta chains reported below all come from one sample, sequenced in a study of blood T cell repertoires in COVID-19. Profiled with immunoSEQ multiplex PCR; TCRdb holds only in-frame clones, not every one. The data contain 90,000 or so clones, 72% of them singletons. Specimen: peripheral blood. These receptors were taken from a woman aged 60-75 years in a cohort sampled during active or convalescent COVID-19.

CDR3 sequence (DNA): TGTGCCAGCATTGGACAGAATAATTCACCCCTCCACTTT. Translating gives CASIGQNNSPLHF. The J gene is TRBJ1-6, the V gene TRBV6-5; D is possibly TRBD1 (6 bases). The CDR3 has 13 residues. Germline CDR1 reads MNHEY; CDR2 reads SVGAGI. Deletions cut 7 bases from V and 5 bases from J, with 9 bases between.

Worth noting for this clone: Distinct nucleotide sequences in the sample also encode this CDR3. V and J are TRBV4-1 and TRBJ2-7, with 8 bases fitting TRBD2. CDR3 length: 13 amino acids. Germline CDR1 and CDR2: MGHRA and YSYEKL. Trimming removed 2 bases from V and 4 bases from J; junction bases left unmatched: 1. The CDR3 loop is CASSQTGGYEQYF. CDR3 sequence (DNA): TGCGCCAGCAGCCAAACGGGGGGGTACGAGCAGTACTTC.

CDR3 loop: CASSLAGGDYGYTF. CDR3 nucleotide sequence: TGTGCCAGCAGCTTAGCGGGGGGGGACTATGGCTACACCTTC. The rearrangement uses TRBV7-2 and TRBJ1-2; possibly TRBD1 for D (5 bases). V gave up 0 bases and J gave up 3 bases, with 8 bases separating them. Looked up from germline, CDR1 is SGHTA and CDR2 is FQGNSA. This CDR3 comprises 14 residues.

This clone was counted ten times or more. The V call is TRBV6-5, the J call TRBJ1-1; TRBD1 aligns across 7 bases. This CDR3 has 14 residues. The V and J ends lost 6 bases and 5 bases, in that order; junction bases with no gene match: 9. The V gene's germline CDR1 is MNHEY and CDR2 SVGAGI. The chain's CDR3 is CASRATGFGTEAFF. The CDR3 nucleotides are TGTGCCAGCAGAGCGACAGGGTTTGGGACTGAAGCTTTCTTT.

The CDR3 DNA is TGCAGTGCTCAGGGGAACAATGAGCAGTTCTTC. Its translation is CSAQGNNEQFF. V usage is TRBV20-1 and J usage is TRBJ2-1; a weak D match, TRBD1 (6 bases). CDR1 and CDR2 from the germline V gene are DFQATT and SNEGSKA (reference sequence). The CDR3 is 11 amino acids. V lost 5 bases and J 5 bases, leaving 7 bases between the germline ends.

The chain links TRBV15 to TRBJ2-2; a possible D gene is TRBD1 (6 bases). V lost 1 base, J lost 6 bases, and 9 bases lay in between. Germline V CDR1 and CDR2: LNHNV, YYDKDF (reference sequence). CDR3 length: 14 amino acids. Written as DNA, the CDR3 is TGTGCCACCAGCAGAGCCGACAGGCCCGGGGAGCTGTTTTTT. Protein product: CATSRADRPGELFF. Combining the CDR3 with reference TRBV15 and TRBJ2-2 gives the whole variable domain DAMVIQNPRYQVTQFGKPVTLSCSQTLNHNVMYWYQQKSSQAPKLLFHYYDKDFNNEADTPDNFQSRRPNTSFCFLDIRSPGLGDTAMYLCATSRADRPGELFFGEGSRLTVL.

With regard to this clone: A read error may produce the germline difference seen at one junction end. The chain uses TRBV10-1 and TRBJ2-7, with D hard to call. The CDR3 extends over 12 amino acids. Germline assignment: CDR1 WNHNN and CDR2 SYGVQD (reference sequence). CDR3 region: CASSESASASNF. DNA for the CDR3: TGCGCCAGCAGTGAGTCGGCTTCTGCTAGTAACTTC.

This chain joins TRBV6-6 and TRBJ2-3; D gene unclear. The germline V gene encodes CDR1 MNHNY and CDR2 SVGAGI (reference sequence). Trimming removed 7 bases from V and 1 base from J, with 18 bases in between. CDR3 size: 16 residues. This chain's CDR3 is CASKANPSRGTDTQYF. Here the CDR3 DNA reads TGTGCCAGCAAGGCAAACCCCTCTCGGGGCACAGATACGCAGTATTTT.

This clone was seen a handful of times. The chain is built from TRBV7-3 and TRBJ2-2, with 8 nucleotides matching TRBD1. This CDR3 spans 14 amino acids. V was clipped by 5 bases and J by 6 bases; unmatched bases: 5. Per the germline V gene, CDR1 is SGHTA and CDR2 is FQGTGA. The CDR3 DNA follows: TGTGCCAGCAGCAAGGACAGGGTGGCCGGGGAGCTGTTTTTT. Encoded protein: CASSKDRVAGELFF.

The CDR3 sequence is CASSTIDGGYGYTF. The CDR3 DNA sequence: TGTGCCAGCAGTACTATTGACGGGGGATATGGCTACACCTTC. This rearrangement joins TRBV6-6 to TRBJ1-2, with a possible D match to TRBD1 (5 bases). Germline V gene lookup returns CDR1 MNHNY and CDR2 SVGAGI (reference sequence). Trimming took 5 bases from V and 5 from J, leaving 15 bases between them. CDR3 length: 14 residues.

This chain links TRBV6-2 or TRBV6-3 with TRBJ2-6; 8 nucleotides align to TRBD2. The germline V gene encodes CDR1 MNHEY and CDR2 SVGEGT. This CDR3 region has 21 residues. With V trimmed by 3 bases and J by 0 bases, 16 bases remained unmatched. Written as DNA, the CDR3 is TGTGCCAGCAGTTATAGATCTGGTAGCGGGGAGCCGCTCTCTGGGGCCAACGTCCTGACTTTC. Its protein product is CASSYRSGSGEPLSGANVLTF.

V gene TRBV2 combines with J gene TRBJ2-3; 11 positions agree with TRBD2. The junction had 5 bases not matched to a gene; V was cut back by 4 bases and J by 2 bases. The CDR3 is 16 residues long. CDR1 SNHLY and CDR2 FYNNEI come from the germline V gene. This CDR3 is CASSALAGGNTDTQYF. The DNA of the CDR3 is TGTGCCAGCAGTGCCCTAGCGGGGGGAAACACAGATACGCAGTATTTT.

The chain links TRBV6-5 to TRBJ2-2; 10 nucleotides line up with TRBD2. CDR3 size: 14 residues. CDR1 is MNHEY, CDR2 SVGAGI, per germline. The trim removed 8 bases at V and 7 bases at J, leaving 7 bases unmatched. The CDR3 loop reads CASSSGGAGGELFF. The DNA of the CDR3 is TGTGCCAGCTCGAGCGGGGGGGCCGGCGGGGAGCTGTTTTTT.

The CDR3 spells CASSLRTGQNSPLHF. In DNA, the CDR3 is TGTGCCAGCAGCCTTCGGACAGGGCAAAATTCACCCCTCCACTTT. V and J are TRBV9 and TRBJ1-6; 8 positions agree with TRBD1. Losses at the gene ends were 4 bases for V and 7 bases for J; bases not matched to a gene: 7. This CDR3 region has 15 residues. CDR1 SGDLS and CDR2 YYNGEE come from the germline V gene. The full variable domain, completed using reference TRBV9 and TRBJ1-6, is DSGVTQTPKHLITATGQRVTLRCSPRSGDLSVYWYQQSLDQGLQFLIQYYNGEERAKGNILERFSAQQFPDLHSELNLSSLELGDSALYFCASSLRTGQNSPLHFGNGTRLTVT.

The chain employs TRBV6-1 and TRBJ2-2; 7 bases match TRBD1. The CDR3 covers 17 residues. Germline assignment: CDR1 MNHNS and CDR2 SASEGT. The V and J ends lost 2 bases and 4 bases, in that order; junction bases with no gene match: 10. In DNA, the CDR3 is TGTGCCAGCAGTGAAAAATTGGGACAGCCTACCACCGGGGAGCTGTTTTTT. Its translation: CASSEKLGQPTTGELFF.

The sample holds a few counts of this clone. This rearrangement joins TRBV4-2 to TRBJ2-7; weak D call: TRBD1 (5 bases). Germline values: CDR1 LGHNA, CDR2 YNFKEQ. This CDR3 is 15 amino acids long. Trimming stripped 2 bases from V and 3 bases from J, with 14 bases between. DNA for the CDR3: TGTGCCAGCAGCCAATCACAGGCGTCCGACTACGAGCAGTACTTC. It specifies CASSQSQASDYEQYF.

This clone has a single count. The chain carries TRBV5-1 and TRBJ2-3, with 8 bases identical to TRBD2. The CDR3 is 15 amino acids. Germline CDR1 SGHRS, CDR2 YFSETQ. V was pared by 2 bases and J by 4 bases, with 6 bases of the junction left unmatched. CDR3 amino acids: CASSFLAGGPDTQYF. In DNA, the CDR3 is TGCGCCAGCAGCTTTCTGGCGGGGGGCCCAGATACGCAGTATTTT.

This rearrangement joins TRBV4-1 to TRBJ2-3; D is possibly TRBD1 (5 bases). Trimming left V 0 bases short and J 4 bases short, with 11 bases between. Germline CDR1 is MGHRA and CDR2 is YSYEKL. There are 15 residues in the CDR3. This chain's CDR3 is CASSQDPRGSDTQYF. The CDR3, as DNA: TGCGCCAGCAGCCAAGATCCTAGGGGATCAGATACGCAGTATTTT.